A single sample is the source of the 18 T cell receptor beta chains below, sequenced in a study of cytomegalovirus exposure and HLA in healthy donors. The PCR had 60 Vbeta and 13 Jbeta primers. The data were produced by immunoSEQ multiplex PCR, yet TCRdb's version contains in-frame clones alone and is incomplete. The sample lists 150,000 to 200,000 clones, approximately 80% occurring once. The sample was PBMCs. Receptors originate from a woman in her 40s in good health and CMV-seropositive.

In its sample, this clone was seen once. The chain is built from TRBV7-2 and TRBJ2-1; unclear D gene. CDR3 length equals 15 residues. CDR1 SGHTA and CDR2 FQGNSA come from the germline V gene. V dropped 4 bases and J dropped 0 bases, with 10 bases sitting between them. The DNA of the CDR3 is TGTGCCAGCAGCTCCCAGGCAGGCTCCTACAATGAGCAGTTCTTC. Translated, it gives CASSSQAGSYNEQFF.

The genes are TRBV25-1 and TRBJ1-1; 10 bases line up with TRBD1. Germline V gene lookup returns CDR1 MGHDK and CDR2 SYGVNS. V shed 6 bases, J shed 7 bases, and the junction held 11 bases outside the gene matches. This CDR3 spans 15 amino acids. The CDR3 sequence: CASSKNMDRGGEAFF. In DNA, the CDR3 is TGTGCCAGCAGCAAAAATATGGACAGGGGGGGTGAAGCTTTCTTT.

The chain couples TRBV5-4 to TRBJ1-1; weak D call: TRBD1 (6 bases). V lost 4 bases and J 0 bases, leaving 13 bases between the germline ends. Germline assignment: CDR1 SGHNT and CDR2 YYREEE (reference sequence). The CDR3 length is 15 residues. The CDR3 DNA is TGTGCCAGCAGCCACGATGGACAGTTGAACACTGAAGCTTTCTTT. It is translated as CASSHDGQLNTEAFF.

V usage is TRBV18 and J usage is TRBJ2-7; perhaps TRBD2 as D (6 bases). The CDR3 consists of 14 residues. Per germline, CDR1 KGHSH and CDR2 LQKENI. V lost 6 bases and J 6 bases, leaving 18 bases between the germline ends. As DNA, the CDR3 is TGTGCCAGCTCCGTCACGGGGGAGAGTGGCGAGCAGTACTTC. Translation gives CASSVTGESGEQYF.

The chain couples TRBV11-2 to TRBJ2-7; 10 nucleotides align to TRBD2. There are 16 residues in the CDR3. With V trimmed by 0 bases and J by 4 bases, 6 bases remained unmatched. Germline V CDR1 and CDR2: SGHAT, FQNNGV. The DNA of the CDR3 is TGTGCCAGCAGCTTAGAATATACTAGCGGGATTTACGAGCAGTACTTC. Its translation is CASSLEYTSGIYEQYF.

This clone was seen a single time. This chain connects TRBV5-5 to TRBJ2-5; possibly TRBD1 for D (6 bases). V was cut by 4 bases and J by 5 bases, with 15 bases left in between. The CDR3 loop spans 14 amino acids. The germline gives CDR1 SGHKS, CDR2 YYEKEE (reference sequence). The CDR3 reads CASSLLTGSETQYF. The CDR3 coding sequence is TGTGCCAGCAGCCTCCTTACAGGGTCGGAGACCCAGTACTTC.

The chain uses TRBV5-6 and TRBJ2-1; 8 positions agree with TRBD2. The CDR3 consists of 15 residues. Looked up from germline, CDR1 is SGHDT and CDR2 is YYEEEE. Unmatched junction bases numbered 5, after V lost 2 bases and J lost 4 bases. In DNA form, the CDR3 reads TGTGCCAGCAGCTTCGGGACTAGGGGTTACAATGAGCAGTTCTTC. Residues: CASSFGTRGYNEQFF.

V usage is TRBV7-2 and J usage is TRBJ1-1; 12 nucleotides align to TRBD1. The germline V gene has CDR1 SGHTA and CDR2 FQGNSA. After removal of 5 bases from V and 10 bases from J, the junction contained 5 bases not matched to a gene. This CDR3 has 13 amino acids. The CDR3 DNA reads as TGTGCCAGCAGCAGTCGGGACAGGGGGCGAGCTTTCTTT. It translates to CASSSRDRGRAFF. The whole variable domain, remainder taken from reference TRBV7-2 and TRBJ1-1, is GAGVSQSPSNKVTEKGKDVELRCDPISGHTALYWYRQSLGQGLEFLIYFQGNSAPDKSGLPSDRFSAERTGGSVSTLTIQRTQQEDSAVYLCASSSRDRGRAFFGQGTRLTVV.

This clone was seen only once. The chain combines TRBV2 with TRBJ1-1; maybe TRBD1 (6 bases). With 6 bases removed from V and 0 bases from J, the gap between germline ends came to 11 bases. This CDR3 has 14 amino acids. Looked up from germline, CDR1 is SNHLY and CDR2 is FYNNEI. Here the CDR3 reads CASRGQFMNTEAFF. The CDR3, as DNA: TGTGCCAGCAGAGGACAGTTTATGAACACTGAAGCTTTCTTT.

The chain is built from TRBV4-3 and TRBJ2-5; possibly TRBD2 for D (5 bases). The J call is in doubt because the DNA end fits TRBJ2-7 better. The germline gives CDR1 LGHNA, CDR2 YSLEER. The CDR3 contains 15 residues. The CDR3 region has the DNA TGCGCCAGCAGCCAAAATTGGCAGGAGGCCTACGAGCAGTACTTC. Translating it yields CASSQNWQEAYEQYF.

The chain carries TRBV27 and TRBJ2-7, with 8 bases matching TRBD1. Germline CDR1 is MNHEY and CDR2 is SMNVEV (reference sequence). V shed 0 bases, J shed 3 bases, and the junction held 7 bases outside the gene matches. The CDR3 contains 16 residues. The CDR3 nucleotides read TGTGCCAGCAGTTTATCAGGGACAGGAGCTAACTACGAGCAGTACTTC. Its translation is CASSLSGTGANYEQYF.

This chain joins TRBV4-3 and TRBJ2-2; D unclear. CDR3 length equals 13 residues. CDR1 and CDR2 (germline): LGHNA, YSLEER. Deletions cut 0 bases from V and 4 bases from J, with 3 bases between. This chain's CDR3 is CASSQEATGELFF. CDR3 sequence (DNA): TGCGCCAGCAGCCAAGAGGCCACCGGGGAGCTGTTTTTT.

The chain is built from TRBV18 and TRBJ2-1; 9 bases match TRBD1. The junction had 13 bases not matched to a gene; V was cut back by 3 bases and J by 7 bases. Per germline, CDR1 KGHSH and CDR2 LQKENI. This CDR3 is built from 17 residues. CDR3: CASSPLVGQGSWNEQFF. The CDR3 DNA reads TGTGCCAGCTCACCCCTAGTGGGACAGGGAAGTTGGAATGAGCAGTTCTTC. The variable domain in full, completed from reference TRBV18 and TRBJ2-1, reads NAGVMQNPRHLVRRRGQEARLRCSPMKGHSHVYWYRQLPEEGLKFMVYLQKENIIDESGMPKERFSAEFPKEGPSILRIQQVVRGDSAAYFCASSPLVGQGSWNEQFFGPGTRLTVL.

The chain recombines TRBV2 with TRBJ1-1; possible D gene TRBD1, 5 bases. In germline, CDR1 is SNHLY, CDR2 FYNNEI. The ends were cut back, 6 bases at V and 0 bases at J, with 11 bases in the middle. This CDR3 region has 14 residues. The CDR3 is CASRLTGMNTEAFF. CDR3 sequence (DNA): TGTGCCAGCAGGCTCACAGGCATGAACACTGAAGCTTTCTTT.

V usage is TRBV27 and J usage is TRBJ2-7, with 8 bases lining up with TRBD1. CDR3 length equals 14 residues. Germline trimming cut 1 base from V and 6 bases from J; bases unmatched to any gene: 5. CDR1 MNHEY and CDR2 SMNVEV come from the germline V gene (reference sequence). CDR3 coding DNA: TGTGCCAGCAGTTTATACAGGGGGTGGAGCGAGCAGTACTTC. It is translated as CASSLYRGWSEQYF.

The CDR3 spells CASSFSDRDNSPLHF. DNA for the CDR3: TGTGCCAGCAGCTTTTCGGACAGGGACAATTCACCCCTCCACTTT. The genes are TRBV7-2 and TRBJ1-6, with 8 positions matching TRBD1. From germline, CDR1 is SGHTA and CDR2 FQGNSA. Trimming cost V 3 bases and J 7 bases; bases outside gene matches: 5. The CDR3 consists of 15 residues.

This chain joins TRBV5-5 and TRBJ1-1; 11 bases line up with TRBD1. Germline CDR1 reads SGHKS; CDR2 reads YYEKEE (reference sequence). This CDR3 is 16 amino acids long. J gave up 3 bases and V 4 bases, and 8 bases lay outside the gene matches. DNA for the CDR3: TGTGCCAGCAGCCATCCTCCGGGACAGGGGGACACTGAAGCTTTCTTT. Its translation: CASSHPPGQGDTEAFF.

V is TRBV10-1 and J is TRBJ1-1; 9 bases are a match to TRBD1. Germline assignment: CDR1 WNHNN and CDR2 SYGVQD (reference sequence). V dropped 8 bases and J dropped 12; count of bases not matched to a gene: 7. CDR3 length: 11 amino acids. This CDR3 reads CASRGQGNTFF. The CDR3 DNA follows: TGCGCCAGCCGAGGACAGGGGAATACTTTCTTT.